Included here is one TCR beta chain sequence, with context. After isolation, RNA underwent reverse transcription to generate cDNA as the sequencing template. Profiled with immunoSEQ multiplex PCR; TCRdb holds only in-frame clones, not every one. The sample comprises approximately 180,000 clones, 60% of which are singletons, and 1% rests with the top ten. This record comes from a study of CD8+ T cells in alopecia areata. About the research overall: Once tofacitinib had been taken for 6 to 18 months, 6 months off drug followed.

As for treatment: oral pan-JAK inhibitor, 5-10 mg twice daily. Samples from alopecia areata patients were lesional scalp punch biopsies and peripheral blood. This CDR3 is built from 17 residues. From germline, CDR1 is SGHTA and CDR2 FQGNSA. V shed 1 base and J shed 2 bases, with 15 bases lying between them. This specimen was CD4+ T cells sorted from blood, taken at week 24, from a patient treated with tofacitinib. V and J are TRBV7-2 and TRBJ2-4; no reliable D call. This TCR was sampled from a human donor with alopecia areata. CDR3 region: CASSLGRGFQSKNIQYF. In DNA, the CDR3 is TGTGCCAGCAGCTTAGGCCGTGGTTTTCAGTCCAAAAACATTCAGTACTTC.